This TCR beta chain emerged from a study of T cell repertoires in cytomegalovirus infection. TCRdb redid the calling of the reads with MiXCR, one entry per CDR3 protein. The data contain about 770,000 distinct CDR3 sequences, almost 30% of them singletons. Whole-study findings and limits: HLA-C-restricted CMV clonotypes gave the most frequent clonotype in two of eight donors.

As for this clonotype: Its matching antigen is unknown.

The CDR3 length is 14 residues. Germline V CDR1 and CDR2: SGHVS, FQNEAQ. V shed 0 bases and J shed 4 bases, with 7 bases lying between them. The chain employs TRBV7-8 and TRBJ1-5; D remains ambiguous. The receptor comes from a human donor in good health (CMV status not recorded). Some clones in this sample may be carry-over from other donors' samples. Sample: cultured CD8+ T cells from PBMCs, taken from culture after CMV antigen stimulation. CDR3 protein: CASSLAGWNQPQHF. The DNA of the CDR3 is TGTGCCAGCAGCTTAGCGGGGTGGAATCAGCCCCAGCATTTT.